These T cell receptor beta chains were read from a single sample in a study of T cells in Graves' hyperthyroidism and ophthalmopathy. One entry per CDR3 protein, called by TCRdb with MiXCR from the multiplex PCR reads. This sample has 410,000 or so distinct CDR3 sequences, with roughly 14% found just once. Sequencing was done on a sample of blood. These receptors were obtained from a man younger than 35 with Graves' ophthalmopathy. The CDR3 runs from the conserved cysteine through the conserved F or W. The D gene is left open where the match is weak. The size field is filled for only some rows; it gives once, few, many or a size class.

d_call j_call v_call clone_size cdr3_nt cdr3_aa
- TRBJ2-3 TRBV15 few TGTGCCACCAGCAGGGCACAGCCGATACCCACAGATACGCAGTATTTT CATSRAQPIPTDTQYF
TRBD1 TRBJ1-1 TRBV4-1 many TGCGCCAGCAGCCCGGGACAGGGGGCGCGGGACACTGAAGCTTTCTTT CASSPGQGARDTEAFF
- TRBJ2-7 TRBV29-1 few TGCAGCGTCAAAGGGATGGGGAGGCCCTACGAGCAGTACTTC CSVKGMGRPYEQYF
TRBD1 TRBJ1-5 TRBV11-2 many TGTGCCAGCAGCTTAGGATCTACAGGGGTGAATCAGCCCCAGCATTTT CASSLGSTGVNQPQHF
- TRBJ2-5 TRBV6-5 many TGTGCCAGCAGTTACTGGGCTAGCCAAGAGACCCAGTACTTC CASSYWASQETQYF
- TRBJ2-7 TRBV20-1 many TGCAGTGCTCTATCGGGAGCCCCCTACGAGCAGTACTTC CSALSGAPYEQYF
TRBD2 TRBJ2-2 TRBV12-3/TRBV12-4 - TGTGCCAGCAGTTTAAGACTAGCGGGAGGCCTGCACGGGGAGCTGTTTTTT CASSLRLAGGLHGELFF
- TRBJ2-1 TRBV24-1 few TGTGCCACCAGTGATCGACTAGGAGGCGAGGATGAGCAGTTCTTC CATSDRLGGEDEQFF
TRBD1 TRBJ2-2 TRBV12-3/TRBV12-4 many TGTGCCAGCAGCCCTACAGGGGGCGGCACCGGGGAGCTGTTTTTT CASSPTGGGTGELFF
TRBD1 TRBJ1-1 TRBV6-4 many TGTGCCAGCAGTTCCACCTGGGACAGGGGGAGCACTGAAGCTTTCTTT CASSSTWDRGSTEAFF
TRBD2 TRBJ2-2 TRBV7-9 many TGTGCCAGCAGCCGACCTCTAGCGGACCCTCGGATAAACACCGGGGAGCTGTTTTTT CASSRPLADPRINTGELFF
- TRBJ2-2 TRBV10-3 many TGTGCCATCAGTGCCGACAGGACTTACACCGGGGAGCTGTTTTTT CAISADRTYTGELFF
- TRBJ2-5 TRBV19 many TGTGCCAGTAGTGCTACAGGGAACCAAGAGACCCAGTACTTC CASSATGNQETQYF
TRBD2 TRBJ2-7 TRBV13 many TGTGCCAGCAGCTTTAGGACTAGGGGCGAGCAGTACTTC CASSFRTRGEQYF
TRBD1 TRBJ2-7 TRBV11-2 many TGTGCCAGCAGCTTAGAGGGGACAGGGGGCTACGAGCAGTACTTC CASSLEGTGGYEQYF
- TRBJ1-1 TRBV10-3 many TGTGCCATCAGTGAGTCTGAGCTGTTCATGAACACTGAAGCTTTCTTT CAISESELFMNTEAFF
TRBD2 TRBJ2-3 TRBV24-1 many TGTGCCACCAGTGAAACTAGCGGGGGCACAGATACGCAGTATTTT CATSETSGGTDTQYF
- TRBJ1-6 TRBV7-8 many TGTGCCAGCAGCTTAGTCCAGGGGCCTTCACCCCTCCACTTT CASSLVQGPSPLHF
- TRBJ2-7 TRBV12-3/TRBV12-4 many TGTGCCAGCAGTTTTAAGCGGAACTACGAGCAGTACTTC CASSFKRNYEQYF
- TRBJ2-7 TRBV20-1 many TGCAGTGCTAGAGAAGGTAGTGAGTACGAGCAGTACTTC CSAREGSEYEQYF
- TRBJ2-5 TRBV7-2 many TGTGCCAGCAGCTTAGAAGGTGCGTCTAGCAAGACCCAGTACTTC CASSLEGASSKTQYF
- TRBJ2-1 TRBV6-2/TRBV6-3 - TGTGCCAGCAGTGCCCCCAGCAATGAGCAGTTCTTC CASSAPSNEQFF
TRBD1 TRBJ2-7 TRBV7-9 many TGTGCCAGCAGCTCAGACAGGGAAAGGACCTACGAGCAGTACTTC CASSSDRERTYEQYF
TRBD1 TRBJ2-3 TRBV20-1 - TGCAGTGGTCTAGCTACAGGGGGCCCAGATACGCAGTATTTT CSGLATGGPDTQYF
- TRBJ2-7 TRBV5-5 - TGTGCCAGCAGCTCCCTGGGGGAAGCATACGAGCAGTACTTC CASSSLGEAYEQYF
TRBD2 TRBJ2-7 TRBV20-1 many TGCAGTGCTAAGGGGACTAGCGACTACGAGCAGTACTTC CSAKGTSDYEQYF
- TRBJ1-1 TRBV7-8 many TGTGCCAGCAGACCGCTGGGGGACACTGAAGCTTTCTTT CASRPLGDTEAFF
TRBD1 TRBJ1-2 TRBV6-2/TRBV6-3 few TGTGCCAGCAGTGCAAAGGGACAGTTCGGCTACACCTTC CASSAKGQFGYTF
- TRBJ2-7 TRBV30 few TGTGCCTGGAGTTTGGAGGTCGCGGGATTCTACGAGCAGTACTTC CAWSLEVAGFYEQYF